This T cell receptor (beta chain) was retrieved from a study of T cells after yellow fever vaccination. Germline V gives CDR1 SGHAT, CDR2 FQDESV (reference sequence). V dropped 2 bases and J dropped 6; count of bases not matched to a gene: 13. The CDR3 has 18 residues. TCRdb used MiXCR to reprocess the 5' RACE reads, holding one entry per CDR3 protein. The repertoire holds over 45,000 distinct CDR3 sequences, around 6.9% seen once, with less than 45% in the top ten. This clonotype was observed a few times. The receptor comes from a man aged 18 to 35 who received the YFV17D yellow fever vaccine. The sample here was CD8+ T cells sorted from PBMCs, taken on the day of the first yellow fever vaccination. V gene TRBV11-1 combines with J gene TRBJ2-1, with TRBD2 identical over 10 bases. CDR3 sequence (DNA): TGTGCCAGCAGCTTACCCTATCCTACTAGCGGGGACTCCAATGAGCAGTTCTTC. Amino acid sequence: CASSLPYPTSGDSNEQFF.